This T cell receptor (beta chain) was obtained from a study of CD8 T cells in ankylosing spondylitis. General study points: For ankylosing spondylitis blood, a TCR beta motif of several highly homologous variants appeared characteristic. It was reported that disease-linked clones were significantly enriched in matched ankylosing spondylitis synovial fluid.

Germline CDR1 reads MNHEY; CDR2 reads SMNVEV (reference sequence). V trimming: 5 bases; J trimming: 6 bases; junction bases outside the gene matches: 8. This CDR3 contains 14 residues. To note about this clonotype: Its antigen is unknown.

TCRdb itself ran the 5' RACE reads through MiXCR, one entry per CDR3 protein. The repertoire holds 30,000 to 40,000 distinct CDR3 sequences, about 6.8% seen once, with about 10% in the top ten. The sequence derives from a male donor with ankylosing spondylitis or in good health (not recorded which). This chain uses TRBV27 with TRBJ1-2; 8 nucleotides match TRBD1. What was sequenced was blood, either unsorted or a sorted T cell fraction (not recorded which). The CDR3 DNA sequence: TGTGCCAGCAGTACAAGGGGACAGGAACATGGCTACACCTTC. It is translated as CASSTRGQEHGYTF.